Shown below are 26 T cell receptor beta chains from a single sample sequenced in a study of T cell responses to AZD1222 COVID-19 vaccine. Sequencing used immunoSEQ multiplex PCR; TCRdb keeps in-frame clones, though not all of them. The sample has roughly 190,000 clones, 85% to 95% seen once. The sample here was peripheral blood, taken on day 0 of AZD1222 vaccination. These receptors were obtained from an adult in good health.

The chain links TRBV2 to TRBJ1-1; 9 positions agree with TRBD1. The germline V gene encodes CDR1 SNHLY and CDR2 FYNNEI. The junction had 1 base not matched to a gene; V was cut back by 7 bases and J by 4 bases. The CDR3 consists of 12 residues. The CDR3: CASKQGATEAFF. The DNA of the CDR3 is TGTGCCAGCAAACAGGGGGCCACTGAAGCTTTCTTT.

This clone has a single count. V is TRBV29-1 and J is TRBJ1-1; D perhaps matches TRBD1 (5 bases). The V gene's germline CDR1 is SQVTM and CDR2 ANQGSEA. V was cut by 5 bases and J by 0 bases, with 10 bases left in between. The CDR3 has 13 amino acids. The CDR3 is CSVHQGLNTEAFF. The CDR3 DNA sequence: TGCAGCGTTCACCAGGGCCTGAACACTGAAGCTTTCTTT.

The rearrangement links TRBV5-5 to TRBJ1-1, with D hard to call. This CDR3 region has 12 residues. V was shortened by 2 bases and J by 6 bases, with 8 bases between the two germline ends. Germline V CDR1 and CDR2: SGHKS, YYEKEE (reference sequence). The CDR3 region is CASSLVGSEAFF. The CDR3 DNA follows: TGTGCCAGCAGCTTAGTAGGATCTGAAGCTTTCTTT.

V and J are TRBV11-2 and TRBJ2-7; the match to TRBD2 covers 12 bases. The CDR3 sequence is 16 residues long. Germline V gene data show CDR1 as SGHAT and CDR2 as FQNNGV. Losses at the gene ends were 3 bases for V and 4 bases for J; bases not matched to a gene: 7. CDR3 nucleotides: TGTGCCAGCAGCTTTTCTAGCGGGGGGGCGTTTTACGAGCAGTACTTC. This sequence encodes CASSFSSGGAFYEQYF.

The gene calls are TRBV7-9 and TRBJ1-5; D is ambiguous. The CDR3 runs to 12 residues. Per the germline V gene, CDR1 is SEHNR and CDR2 is FQNEAQ (reference sequence). The V and J ends lost 3 bases and 5 bases respectively, with 5 bases between them. CDR3: CASSLVDQPQHF. In nucleotides, the CDR3 is TGTGCCAGCAGCTTGGTTGATCAGCCCCAGCATTTT.

This clone occurred a few times. V usage is TRBV27 and J usage is TRBJ1-1; the D is unclear. Germline V gives CDR1 MNHEY, CDR2 SMNVEV (reference sequence). This CDR3 is built from 12 residues. The V end was cut by 5 bases, the J end by 11 bases, with 15 bases between. This chain's CDR3 is CASSPTRDGAFF. The CDR3, as DNA: TGTGCCAGCAGTCCGACTCGTGATGGGGCTTTCTTT.

The rearrangement joins TRBV19 to TRBJ1-3; D might be TRBD1 (5 bases). Germline V lookup: CDR1 LNHDA, CDR2 SQIVND (reference sequence). V was shortened by 5 bases and J by 4 bases, with 15 bases between the two germline ends. The CDR3 runs 15 residues. The CDR3 nucleotides are TGTGCCAGTAGTCAGGGCCATGCAATGGGAAACACCATATATTTT. Translation gives CASSQGHAMGNTIYF.

The V and J genes are TRBV13 and TRBJ2-1, with D hard to call. The CDR3 covers 14 residues. Germline V gene lookup returns CDR1 PRHDT and CDR2 FYEKMQ (reference sequence). V lost 2 bases and J lost 5, with 10 bases in between. The chain's CDR3 is CASSLITQHNEQFF. The CDR3 bases are TGTGCCAGCAGCTTAATAACGCAGCACAATGAGCAGTTCTTC.

V is TRBV28 and J is TRBJ1-4; D unresolved. Trimming took 3 bases from V and 1 from J, leaving 6 bases between them. The CDR3 has 14 amino acids. Per the germline V gene, CDR1 is MDHEN and CDR2 is SYDVKM. CDR3 DNA sequence: TGTGCCAGCAGTTTCCCCGTAACTAATGAAAAACTGTTTTTT. Translated: CASSFPVTNEKLFF.

This clone occurred once. The chain is built from TRBV18 and TRBJ1-3; D call uncertain. V was trimmed by 4 bases and J by 0 bases, leaving 7 bases between them. The CDR3 totals 14 residues. CDR1 KGHSH and CDR2 LQKENI come from the germline V gene. The DNA of the CDR3 is TGTGCCAGCTCACTGAGGAACTCTGGAAACACCATATATTTT. It encodes CASSLRNSGNTIYF.

The V gene is TRBV5-6, the J gene TRBJ1-5; D is possibly TRBD1 (5 bases). V was pared by 4 bases and J by 5 bases, with 13 bases between. The germline CDR1 and CDR2 sequences are SGHDT and YYEEEE. This CDR3 is built from 14 residues. CDR3 nucleotides: TGTGCCAGCAGCAACCGACAGACTCATCAGCCCCAGCATTTT. Translating it yields CASSNRQTHQPQHF.

This clone was observed a few times. J is TRBJ1-6 and V is TRBV15, with D possibly matching TRBD1 (6 bases). CDR3 length: 14 amino acids. Germline CDR1 reads LNHNV; CDR2 reads YYDKDF (reference sequence). With 2 bases removed from V and 9 bases from J, the gap between germline ends came to 11 bases. CDR3 amino acids: CATSRPGEGSPLHF. As DNA, the CDR3 is TGTGCCACCAGCAGACCAGGGGAGGGTTCACCCCTCCACTTT.

The rearrangement uses TRBV27 and TRBJ2-7, with D possibly matching TRBD1 (5 bases). This CDR3 is 15 amino acids long. Between the trimmed V and J ends, which lost 2 bases and 0 bases, there was a span of 11 bases. Germline CDR1 and CDR2: MNHEY and SMNVEV (reference sequence). CDR3 region: CASSLGRQISYEQYF. The CDR3 DNA sequence: TGTGCCAGCAGTTTAGGCCGACAGATCTCCTACGAGCAGTACTTC.

Comment on this clone: A read error may account for a junction end that differs from germline. The chain recombines TRBV7-2 with TRBJ2-4, with 7 bases lining up with TRBD1. The CDR3 contains 8 residues. The V gene's germline CDR1 is SGHTA and CDR2 FQGNSA. In nucleotides, the CDR3 is TGTGCCAGCAGCGACAGGGTTTTC. Residues: CASSDRVF.

This chain connects TRBV29-1 to TRBJ1-1; D gene ambiguous. The CDR3 runs to 13 residues. V gave up 5 bases and J gave up 6 bases, with 16 bases separating them. The V gene's germline CDR1 is SQVTM and CDR2 ANQGSEA. CDR3: CSVYRLFGAEAFF. The CDR3 nucleotides are TGCAGCGTTTATCGCCTTTTTGGGGCTGAAGCTTTCTTT.

This rearrangement joins TRBV6-2 or TRBV6-3 to TRBJ2-4; D perhaps matches TRBD1 (6 bases). CDR1 and CDR2 from the germline V gene are MNHEY and SVGEGT. The CDR3 totals 17 residues. The V end lost 2 bases, the J end lost 3 bases, and 17 bases lay between the germline ends. In DNA form, the CDR3 reads TGTGCCAGCAGTTACGGGGCGGCAGGGGTGGTCAAAAACATTCAGTACTTC. It specifies CASSYGAAGVVKNIQYF.

This clone was recorded once. This rearrangement joins TRBV7-8 to TRBJ1-5; tentative D call: TRBD1 (6 bases). Germline assignment: CDR1 SGHVS and CDR2 FQNEAQ. The CDR3 has 15 residues. Between the trimmed V and J ends, which lost 2 bases and 2 bases, there was a span of 10 bases. The CDR3 here is CASSLSAGGNQPQHF. The CDR3 region has the DNA TGTGCCAGCAGCTTATCGGCAGGGGGCAATCAGCCCCAGCATTTT.

CDR3 coding DNA: TGTGCCACCAGCAGAGTGGACAGGGGGCTTTCACCCCTCCACTTT. It is translated as CATSRVDRGLSPLHF. The gene calls are TRBV15 and TRBJ1-6, with 11 bases aligning to TRBD1. V was clipped by 1 base and J by 9 bases; unmatched bases: 2. From germline, CDR1 is LNHNV and CDR2 YYDKDF (reference sequence). CDR3 length: 15 amino acids.

The genes are TRBV13 and TRBJ2-3, with 11 nucleotides matching TRBD2. The CDR3 covers 15 residues. Trimming removed 4 bases from V and 4 bases from J; junction bases left unmatched: 4. Germline CDR1 and CDR2: PRHDT and FYEKMQ (reference sequence). CDR3 residues: CASSSGLAASDTQYF. CDR3 DNA sequence: TGTGCCAGCAGCTCGGGACTAGCGGCTTCAGATACGCAGTATTTT.

The chain is built from TRBV6-5 and TRBJ2-4, with a tentative D call TRBD2 (5 bases). With 3 bases removed from V and 1 base from J, the gap between germline ends came to 10 bases. Per the germline V gene, CDR1 is MNHEY and CDR2 is SVGAGI. The CDR3 is made up of 15 amino acids. The CDR3 here is CASSYSRGAKNIQYF. CDR3 bases: TGTGCCAGCAGTTATTCTCGCGGGGCCAAAAACATTCAGTACTTC.

This chain connects TRBV11-2 to TRBJ2-1; TRBD1 agrees at 10 bases. The CDR3 length is 15 residues. With 1 base clipped from V and 10 bases from J, the junction kept 7 bases outside the gene matches. From germline, CDR1 is SGHAT and CDR2 FQNNGV. The CDR3 region is CASSLGTGGIREQFF. The CDR3 DNA is TGTGCCAGCAGCTTAGGGACAGGGGGAATTAGGGAGCAGTTCTTC.

The V gene is TRBV11-2, the J gene TRBJ2-5; TRBD2 might be the D (7 bases). CDR3 size: 17 residues. Germline values: CDR1 SGHAT, CDR2 FQNNGV. Trimming cost V 2 bases and J 5 bases, with 21 bases left between them. The CDR3 loop reads CASSLFREGGQRETQYF. The CDR3 nucleotides are TGTGCCAGCAGCTTATTTAGGGAGGGGGGGCAACGTGAGACCCAGTACTTC.

The chain links TRBV12-3 or TRBV12-4 to TRBJ1-1; TRBD1 might be the D (5 bases). V was cut by 5 bases and J by 8 bases, with 12 bases left in between. The CDR3 has 12 amino acids. This chain's CDR3 is CASSHTGLEAFF. The CDR3 DNA reads as TGTGCCAGCAGTCACACAGGTCTCGAAGCTTTCTTT.

The chain has TRBV7-9 and TRBJ1-5; the D gene is possibly TRBD1 (6 bases). V was shortened by 1 base and J by 2 bases, with 9 bases between the two germline ends. Per germline, CDR1 SEHNR and CDR2 FQNEAQ (reference sequence). The CDR3 is made up of 15 amino acids. The CDR3 loop is CASSLDRGRNQPQHF. For the CDR3, the DNA is TGTGCCAGCAGCTTAGATCGGGGGCGCAATCAGCCCCAGCATTTT.

The CDR3 loop is CASSYRDRGQGNTIYF. In DNA form, the CDR3 reads TGTGCCAGCAGTTACCGGGACAGGGGGCAAGGAAACACCATATATTTT. The chain couples TRBV6-5 to TRBJ1-3, with 12 bases that match TRBD1. The CDR3 runs 16 residues. The V segment lost 2 bases and the J segment 4 bases; nucleotides outside the gene matches: 3. CDR1 is MNHEY, CDR2 SVGAGI, per germline.

The chain couples TRBV10-3 to TRBJ1-5, with 10 bases aligning to TRBD1. The V gene's germline CDR1 is ENHRY and CDR2 SYGVKD. The CDR3 runs 17 residues. The V gene end was trimmed by 5 bases and the J gene end by 4 bases; junction bases not matched to a gene: 11. CDR3 residues: CAISQGQGNQYNQPQHF. CDR3 nucleotides: TGTGCCATCAGTCAGGGACAGGGGAATCAATATAATCAGCCCCAGCATTTT.